This entry lists 18 T cell receptor beta chains sequenced from one sample in a study of blood T cells in healthy people across ages (dated by TCRdb to about 2015). To prepare the library, 5' RACE was applied. Instrument on record: Illumina HiSeq 2500. A second roughly 6 to 11 cycle PCR used a sample-barcoded 5' primer and a J-beta primer mix. TCRdb reprocessing: public reads trimmed at Q25 with fastp, clones called with MiXCR, in-frame beta chains kept. For every CDR3 protein sequence, its rows merge into one entry that carries the most common genes and DNA. Within this sample are about 650,000 distinct CDR3 sequences, with 52% of them counted one time only. The leading ten clones occupy roughly 14% of the sample. Sequenced sample: blood. The receptors stem from an elderly woman in good health.

A word on this clonotype: This clone may be a read error of a much larger clone one base away. This chain connects TRBV24-1 to TRBJ1-2; D is unclear. V was shortened by 1 base and J by 12 bases, with 14 bases between the two germline ends. The CDR3 runs 13 residues. Germline loops: CDR1 KGHDR, CDR2 SFDVKD. The CDR3 protein is CATSDFGGGGHTF. The CDR3 coding sequence is TGTGCCACCAGTGATTTCGGCGGAGGAGGCCACACCTTC.

This clonotype was counted ten times or more. The chain joins TRBV6-6 to TRBJ1-2, with D possibly TRBD1 on 5 matching bases. This CDR3 region has 13 residues. V was trimmed by 2 bases and J by 2 bases, leaving 6 bases between them. CDR1 and CDR2 (germline): MNHNY, SVGAGI (reference sequence). The CDR3 spells CASSYPGNYGYTF. Here the CDR3 DNA reads TGTGCCAGCAGTTACCCAGGGAACTATGGCTACACCTTC.

The genes are TRBV7-2 and TRBJ1-1, with D possibly matching TRBD1 (5 bases). V lost 3 bases and J lost 5, with 16 bases in between. Per the germline V gene, CDR1 is SGHTA and CDR2 is FQGNSA. This CDR3 contains 15 residues. The CDR3 loop is CASSFNPGTITEAFF. CDR3 nucleotides: TGTGCCAGCAGCTTCAACCCAGGGACGATTACTGAAGCTTTCTTT.

This clonotype was seen ten or more times. The rearrangement uses TRBV6-6 and TRBJ2-7; 7 nucleotides line up with TRBD2. Germline trimming cut 2 bases from V and 1 base from J; bases unmatched to any gene: 5. There are 15 residues in the CDR3. Looked up from germline, CDR1 is MNHNY and CDR2 is SVGAGI (reference sequence). The CDR3 nucleotides read TGTGCCAGCAGTTACGCCACTAGCGATTCCTACGAGCAGTACTTC. Its translation is CASSYATSDSYEQYF.

The V call is TRBV2, the J call TRBJ2-3; 8 positions agree with TRBD2. The CDR3 runs to 14 residues. Germline V gene lookup returns CDR1 SNHLY and CDR2 FYNNEI. The V and J ends lost 8 bases and 4 bases, in that order; junction bases with no gene match: 8. In nucleotides, the CDR3 is TGTGCCAGCGTGGGACTAGAGGGTTCAGATACGCAGTATTTT. Translation: CASVGLEGSDTQYF.

As concerns this clonotype: A single base separates this from a much larger clone, so it may be a read error. This rearrangement joins TRBV28 to TRBJ2-1; 8 bases line up with TRBD2. The germline gives CDR1 MDHEN, CDR2 SYDVKM. There are 15 residues in the CDR3. For the CDR3, the DNA is TGTCCCAGCACCGAGTCGGGAGGGCGGTACAATGAGCAGTTCTTC. It translates to CPSTESGGRYNEQFF. Looking up the rest from reference TRBV28 and TRBJ2-1 gives the full variable domain: DVKVTQSSRYLVKRTGEKVFLECVQDMDHENMFWYRQDPGLGLRLIYFSYDVKMKEKGDIPEGYSVSREKKERFSLILESASTNQTSMYLCPSTESGGRYNEQFFGPGTRLTVL.

Turning to this clonotype: A much larger clone differs from this one at a single base, so this may be a read error. The chain is built from TRBV29-1 and TRBJ2-1; 9 positions match TRBD2. Germline CDR1 and CDR2: SQVTM and ANQGSEA. Unmatched junction bases numbered 20, after V lost 4 bases and J lost 13 bases. CDR3 length: 16 amino acids. The CDR3 sequence: CSVGARWLAGQETQFF. DNA for the CDR3: TGCAGCGTTGGGGCTAGGTGGCTAGCGGGGCAAGAGACCCAGTTCTTC.

This chain connects TRBV28 to TRBJ2-7, with 11 bases aligning to TRBD2. The last part of the DNA fits TRBJ2-5 better; the J call may be wrong. The CDR3 consists of 18 residues. CDR1 and CDR2 from the germline V gene are MDHEN and SYDVKM. The CDR3 spells CASSLFARLAGFSETQYF. DNA of the CDR3: TGTGCCAGCAGTTTATTCGCTAGACTAGCGGGATTTAGTGAGACCCAGTACTTC.

This clonotype showed up just a few times. The rearrangement joins TRBV2 to TRBJ1-1; the D gene is possibly TRBD1 (6 bases). In germline, CDR1 is SNHLY, CDR2 FYNNEI. The CDR3 has 12 residues. Trimming stripped 6 bases from V and 4 bases from J, with 9 bases between. In DNA form, the CDR3 reads TGTGCCAGCAGAGGACAGTCCACTGAAGCTTTCTTT. It yields the protein CASRGQSTEAFF. The whole variable domain, filled in from reference TRBV2 and TRBJ1-1, reads EPEVTQTPSHQVTQMGQEVILRCVPISNHLYFYWYRQILGQKVEFLVSFYNNEISEKSEIFDDQFSVERPDGSNFTLKIRSTKLEDSAMYFCASRGQSTEAFFGQGTRLTVV.

The chain employs TRBV7-9 and TRBJ1-5, with 7 bases that match TRBD1. Germline trimming cut 4 bases from V and 4 bases from J; bases unmatched to any gene: 10. This CDR3 region has 16 residues. Looked up from germline, CDR1 is SEHNR and CDR2 is FQNEAQ (reference sequence). CDR3 residues: CASSSQGGSPNQPQHF. The CDR3 DNA is TGTGCCAGCAGCTCCCAGGGGGGGTCGCCTAATCAGCCCCAGCATTTT.

This chain connects TRBV7-2 to TRBJ2-4; TRBD2 matches 9 bases. The DNA end is a closer match to TRBJ2-5, so the J assignment may be wrong. Germline V gene sequence: CDR1 SGHTA, CDR2 FQGNSA. The length of the CDR3 is 15 residues. Written as DNA, the CDR3 is TGTGCCAGCAGCTTAATGCGGGGGGGCAAAGAGACCCAGTACTTC. Its translation is CASSLMRGGKETQYF.

DNA for the CDR3: TGTGCCAGCAGCCGAGAGGTTGGGCGCGATGAGCAGTTCTTC. Residues: CASSREVGRDEQFF. This rearrangement joins TRBV4-2 to TRBJ2-1; D call uncertain. Germline loops: CDR1 LGHNA, CDR2 YNFKEQ. This CDR3 spans 14 amino acids. Trimming removed 4 bases at V and 8 bases at J, with 15 bases between.

The J gene is TRBJ2-1, the V gene TRBV9; 11 bases agree with TRBD2. The CDR3 extends over 14 amino acids. Germline-derived CDR1 and CDR2 are SGDLS and YYNGEE. With 4 bases clipped from V and 7 bases from J, the junction kept 4 bases outside the gene matches. CDR3 DNA: TGTGCCAGCAGCTACTGGACTAGCGGGAATGAGCAGTTCTTC. Translation gives CASSYWTSGNEQFF.

The chain combines TRBV28 with TRBJ1-4; TRBD1 is a possible D gene (5 bases). This CDR3 is 13 amino acids long. Trimming pared 8 bases from V and 8 bases from J, leaving 15 bases between. CDR1 and CDR2 from the germline V gene are MDHEN and SYDVKM. CDR3 sequence (DNA): TGTGCCAGCCTGGTCGGGGGAGGCGAAAAACTGTTTTTT. Its translation: CASLVGGGEKLFF.

The chain is built from TRBV7-2 and TRBJ2-3; no definite D call. The CDR3 runs to 15 residues. Germline CDR1 is SGHTA and CDR2 is FQGNSA. Trimming took off 3 bases at V and 2 bases at J, with 12 bases between the two ends. The CDR3 here is CASSLVGKSTDTQYF. The CDR3 bases are TGTGCCAGCAGCTTGGTGGGAAAATCCACAGATACGCAGTATTTT. The full variable domain, rest sourced from reference TRBV7-2 and TRBJ2-3, is GAGVSQSPSNKVTEKGKDVELRCDPISGHTALYWYRQSLGQGLEFLIYFQGNSAPDKSGLPSDRFSAERTGGSVSTLTIQRTQQEDSAVYLCASSLVGKSTDTQYFGPGTRLTVL.

The chain couples TRBV2 to TRBJ1-5; no definite D call. Trimming pared 5 bases from V and 5 bases from J, leaving 10 bases between. The CDR3 has 13 residues. Germline V gives CDR1 SNHLY, CDR2 FYNNEI. The CDR3 reads CASSQDPYQPQHF. The CDR3 DNA reads as TGTGCCAGCAGTCAGGACCCGTATCAGCCCCAGCATTTT.

In the case of this clonotype: Given a much more abundant clone one base away, this may be a read error. The genes are TRBV2 and TRBJ1-2; D gene uncertain. The germline V gene encodes CDR1 SNHLY and CDR2 FYNNEI. The CDR3 loop spans 14 amino acids. V lost 6 bases and J 5 bases, leaving 16 bases between the germline ends. CDR3 DNA sequence: TGTGCCAGCAGGGAGGCGGGCTTACTTTATGGCTACACCTTC. It specifies CASREAGLLYGYTF.

There are many counts of this clonotype. The rearrangement uses TRBV29-1 and TRBJ1-1; 7 bases are a match to TRBD1. The J segment lost 6 bases and the V segment lost 6 bases, leaving 10 bases of the junction unmatched. Germline CDR1 and CDR2: SQVTM and ANQGSEA. The CDR3 totals 13 residues. CDR3 amino acids: CSVEFDRVAEAFF. CDR3 bases: TGCAGCGTGGAATTCGACAGGGTCGCTGAAGCTTTCTTT.